These 9 T cell receptor beta chains share one sample of origin, sequenced in a study of T cell changes during pregnancy in multiple sclerosis. Repertoires were generated with immunoSEQ multiplex PCR, while TCRdb's copy carries only in-frame clones and drops some. The top ten clones hold around 3.5% of a sample with about 57,000 clones, 75% to 95% of them seen once. Material: peripheral blood, obtained after pregnancy. The receptor set was obtained from a female donor in good health, enrolled as a control in a pregnancy study.

The chain combines TRBV4-3 with TRBJ2-1; D might be TRBD2 (5 bases). CDR3 size: 15 residues. Germline-derived CDR1 and CDR2 are LGHNA and YSLEER. Between the trimmed V and J ends, which lost 4 bases and 3 bases, there was a span of 13 bases. Here the CDR3 DNA reads TGCGCCAGCAGCCCCGGAGGACCCTTCTACAATGAGCAGTTCTTC. This sequence encodes CASSPGGPFYNEQFF.

The V gene is TRBV7-9, the J gene TRBJ2-3; tentatively, D is TRBD2 (6 bases). Germline V gives CDR1 SEHNR, CDR2 FQNEAQ (reference sequence). V was pared by 5 bases and J by 0 bases, with 15 bases between. This CDR3 region has 16 residues. The CDR3 bases are TGTGCCAGCAGCCTAGGAGGGCCTGGGAGCACAGATACGCAGTATTTT. Encoded protein: CASSLGGPGSTDTQYF.

This clone has only a few counts. CDR3 DNA sequence: TGCAGCGTTAGCGGGACAGGGATGTCTGAAGCTTTCTTT. It is translated as CSVSGTGMSEAFF. The chain joins TRBV29-1 to TRBJ1-1; 9 bases fit TRBD1. V lost 5 bases and J lost 6; bases outside the gene matches: 7. Germline CDR1 and CDR2: SQVTM and ANQGSEA. This CDR3 comprises 13 residues.

The chain links TRBV9 to TRBJ2-5, with D unclear. CDR1 and CDR2 from the germline V gene are SGDLS and YYNGEE. The CDR3 length is 14 residues. V was shortened by 4 bases and J by 3 bases, with 13 bases between the two germline ends. The CDR3 protein is CASSPPSPKETQYF. The DNA for the CDR3 is TGTGCCAGCAGCCCCCCGAGCCCTAAAGAGACCCAGTACTTC.

CDR3 residues: CASSLEREFPDTQYF. CDR3 nucleotide sequence: TGTGCCAGCAGCTTAGAGCGGGAGTTCCCAGATACGCAGTATTTT. The chain combines TRBV7-2 with TRBJ2-3, with 8 positions matching TRBD2. Trimming removed 1 base from V and 4 bases from J; junction bases left unmatched: 4. Germline lookup yields CDR1 SGHTA and CDR2 FQGNSA. The CDR3 is 15 amino acids.

The V gene is TRBV10-3, the J gene TRBJ2-7, with a tentative D call TRBD2 (5 bases). The germline V gene has CDR1 ENHRY and CDR2 SYGVKD. V dropped 0 bases and J dropped 0 bases, with 12 bases sitting between them. The CDR3 runs 16 residues. The CDR3 DNA sequence: TGTGCCATCAGTGAGTCCGGGGAAAGGTACTCCTACGAGCAGTACTTC. It is translated as CAISESGERYSYEQYF.

The J gene is TRBJ2-7, the V gene TRBV6-1, with a tentative D call TRBD2 (6 bases). Trimming removed 2 bases from V and 3 bases from J, with 20 bases in between. Germline CDR1 MNHNS, CDR2 SASEGT. This CDR3 is built from 17 residues. Here the CDR3 DNA reads TGTGCCAGCAGTGAACCGCGCCGGGCAGGAGGGGACTACGAGCAGTACTTC. It is translated as CASSEPRRAGGDYEQYF.

The chain couples TRBV7-2 to TRBJ1-5, with 8 nucleotides matching TRBD1. The germline V gene encodes CDR1 SGHTA and CDR2 FQGNSA. CDR3 length: 15 residues. After removal of 2 bases from V and 8 bases from J, the junction contained 8 bases not matched to a gene. For the CDR3, the DNA is TGTGCCAGCAGCTTATACGGGACAGGCGTGGAGCCCCAGCATTTT. It translates to CASSLYGTGVEPQHF.

CDR3 nucleotide sequence: TGTGCCAGCAGCCGTGGACTAGCGTGGGGGGAAGAGACCCAGTACTTC. It specifies CASSRGLAWGEETQYF. V is TRBV7-9 and J is TRBJ2-5; 9 nucleotides match TRBD2. Germline V gene lookup returns CDR1 SEHNR and CDR2 FQNEAQ (reference sequence). Trimming removed 5 bases from V and 3 bases from J; junction bases left unmatched: 10. The CDR3 has 16 residues.